The 8 T cell receptor beta chains below come from one sample, sequenced in a study of beta chain features in type 1 diabetes. cDNA synthesis used the whole RNA isolate, giving expressed TCRB sequences. This table comes from immunoSEQ multiplex PCR, and its TCRdb copy is limited to in-frame clones, with some not included. This table has about 150,000 clones, less than 9.5% appearing once. Sequences were obtained from central memory CD4+ T cells from blood. These receptors were collected from a woman aged 18-29 years in good health.

The V call is TRBV5-4, the J call TRBJ2-7, with a possible D match to TRBD1 (5 bases). V dropped 4 bases and J dropped 5 bases, with 16 bases sitting between them. Germline lookup yields CDR1 SGHNT and CDR2 YYREEE (reference sequence). The CDR3 consists of 14 residues. The CDR3 bases are TGTGCCAGCAGCCAAGATCGAAGGGGAAACGAGCAGTACTTC. Its protein product is CASSQDRRGNEQYF.

The chain employs TRBV19 and TRBJ1-2; D unresolved. The CDR3 contains 13 residues. Germline V CDR1 and CDR2: LNHDA, SQIVND (reference sequence). The V end lost 6 bases, the J end lost 8 bases, and 16 bases lay between the germline ends. The CDR3 region is CASSRDSGSGYTF. CDR3 DNA sequence: TGTGCCAGTAGCCGCGATAGCGGGAGCGGCTACACCTTC.

There are a few counts of this clone. This sample also contains other DNA sequences that code for the same CDR3. The gene calls are TRBV9 and TRBJ1-6; 7 nucleotides match TRBD1. After removal of 4 bases from V and 7 bases from J, the junction contained 8 bases not matched to a gene. From germline, CDR1 is SGDLS and CDR2 YYNGEE. The CDR3 spans 15 residues. CDR3 coding DNA: TGTGCCAGCAGCTCTCGACAGGGCCCGAATTCACCCCTCCACTTT. This codes for CASSSRQGPNSPLHF.

This clone was observed a few times. The V and J genes are TRBV4-3 and TRBJ2-1; D possibly corresponds to TRBD2 (6 bases). Germline loops: CDR1 LGHNA, CDR2 YSLEER. With 0 bases removed from V and 3 bases from J, the gap between germline ends came to 12 bases. This CDR3 has 16 residues. DNA for the CDR3: TGCGCCAGCAGCCAAGACGGGGGAATGGGCTACAATGAGCAGTTCTTC. It translates to CASSQDGGMGYNEQFF.

The chain is built from TRBV18 and TRBJ2-7; 7 bases are a match to TRBD1. J gave up 5 bases and V 2 bases, and 6 bases lay outside the gene matches. This CDR3 contains 14 residues. Germline CDR1 and CDR2: KGHSH and LQKENI. CDR3 sequence: CASSPGTDRDEQYF. CDR3 DNA sequence: TGTGCCAGCTCACCAGGGACAGATCGCGACGAGCAGTACTTC. Supplemented by reference TRBV18 and TRBJ2-7, the full variable domain reads NAGVMQNPRHLVRRRGQEARLRCSPMKGHSHVYWYRQLPEEGLKFMVYLQKENIIDESGMPKERFSAEFPKEGPSILRIQQVVRGDSAAYFCASSPGTDRDEQYFGPGTRLTVT.

The V gene is TRBV9, the J gene TRBJ2-1; D may be TRBD1 (6 bases). Germline-derived CDR1 and CDR2 are SGDLS and YYNGEE. Trimming left V 6 bases short and J 1 base short, with 14 bases between. The CDR3 is 15 residues long. CDR3 region: CASTKTDSSYNEQFF. DNA of the CDR3: TGTGCCAGCACCAAGACGGACAGTTCCTACAATGAGCAGTTCTTC.

This clone was counted between two and nine times. The chain links TRBV11-3 to TRBJ1-2; D perhaps matches TRBD1 (6 bases). The V end lost 4 bases, the J end lost 7 bases, and 13 bases lay between the germline ends. Looked up from germline, CDR1 is SGHNT and CDR2 is YENEEA. CDR3 length: 13 amino acids. CDR3 in amino acids: CASSSGTWTGYTF. Written as DNA, the CDR3 is TGTGCCAGCAGCTCAGGGACATGGACTGGCTACACCTTC. The whole variable domain, remainder taken from reference TRBV11-3 and TRBJ1-2, is EAGVVQSPRYKIIEKKQPVAFWCNPISGHNTLYWYLQNLGQGPELLIRYENEEAVDDSQLPKDRFSAERLKGVDSTLKIQPAELGDSAVYLCASSSGTWTGYTFGSGTRLTVV.

This clone was detected a few times. The chain employs TRBV5-6 and TRBJ2-3, with a weak D call TRBD2 (5 bases). In germline, CDR1 is SGHDT, CDR2 YYEEEE. V dropped 4 bases and J dropped 6 bases, with 21 bases sitting between them. CDR3 length equals 16 residues. The CDR3 nucleotides are TGTGCCAGCAGCCTACGGGGTCGCAGTCTCACCGATACGCAGTATTTT. It encodes CASSLRGRSLTDTQYF.